Below, 24 T cell receptor beta chains from the same sample are listed, as sequenced in a study of OX40 agonist ivuxolimab in advanced cancers. Repertoires were generated with immunoSEQ multiplex PCR, while TCRdb's copy carries only in-frame clones and drops some. The sample contains fewer than 25,000 clones, roughly 84% of which appear only once. Material: CD4+ or CD8+ T cells sorted from blood, obtained in a trial of the OX40 agonist ivuxolimab. The origin of the receptors is an adult with an advanced solid tumor such as melanoma, head and neck, liver or kidney cancer.

This clone was recorded only once. The CDR3 reads CASSPPLAGGLGTDTQYF. The CDR3 region has the DNA TGTGCCAGTAGTCCGCCACTAGCGGGGGGGCTCGGCACAGATACGCAGTATTTT. V gene TRBV19 combines with J gene TRBJ2-3, with 13 bases fitting TRBD2. This CDR3 is 18 amino acids long. Trimming at V came to 5 bases and at J to 1 base, leaving 9 bases not matched to a gene. Germline assignment: CDR1 LNHDA and CDR2 SQIVND (reference sequence). Looking up the rest from reference TRBV19 and TRBJ2-3 gives the full variable domain: DGGITQSPKYLFRKEGQNVTLSCEQNLNHDAMYWYRQDPGQGLRLIYYSQIVNDFQKGDIAEGYSVSREKKESFPLTVTSAQKNPTAFYLCASSPPLAGGLGTDTQYFGPGTRLTVL.

CDR3 residues: CASSLGTLGDTEAFF. CDR3 nucleotide sequence: TGTGCCAGCAGTCTAGGGACCCTCGGGGACACTGAAGCTTTCTTT. The chain links TRBV2 to TRBJ1-1, with a weak D call TRBD1 (5 bases). The V and J ends lost 5 bases and 3 bases respectively, with 16 bases between them. Per germline, CDR1 SNHLY and CDR2 FYNNEI. The CDR3 totals 15 residues.

A single count supports this clone. The chain combines TRBV5-6 with TRBJ1-1; no clear D gene. The CDR3 consists of 14 residues. Germline V gene sequence: CDR1 SGHDT, CDR2 YYEEEE. V was clipped by 2 bases and J by 3 bases, with 11 bases between them. CDR3 sequence (DNA): TGTGCCAGCAGCTTAGGCAGGTTATACACTGAAGCTTTCTTT. Amino acids: CASSLGRLYTEAFF.

The chain employs TRBV11-3 and TRBJ2-5, with no clear D. The germline CDR1 and CDR2 sequences are SGHNT and YENEEA. The CDR3 is 15 amino acids. Deletions cut 2 bases from V and 11 bases from J, with 21 bases between. The CDR3, as DNA: TGTGCCAGCAGCTTAAGGGCAGATACCTTGCGAGAGCAGTACTTC. Translation: CASSLRADTLREQYF.

This clone was counted once. The V call is TRBV7-6, the J call TRBJ1-5; TRBD1 is a possible D gene (5 bases). This CDR3 has 15 residues. Per the germline V gene, CDR1 is SGHVS and CDR2 is FNYEAQ. Trimming took 1 base from V and 0 from J, leaving 7 bases between them. In DNA, the CDR3 is TGTGCCAGCAGCTTAGGGGGGTATAGCAATCAGCCCCAGCATTTT. It encodes CASSLGGYSNQPQHF. Looking up the rest from reference TRBV7-6 and TRBJ1-5 gives the full variable domain: GAGVSQSPRYKVTKRGQDVALRCDPISGHVSLYWYRQALGQGPEFLTYFNYEAQQDKSGLPNDRFSAERPEGSISTLTIQRTEQRDSAMYRCASSLGGYSNQPQHFGDGTRLSIL.

The J gene is TRBJ2-7, the V gene TRBV7-9, with TRBD1 matching 8 bases. The CDR3 is made up of 15 amino acids. Trimming at V came to 4 bases and at J to 2 bases, leaving 7 bases not matched to a gene. Per germline, CDR1 SEHNR and CDR2 FQNEAQ (reference sequence). CDR3 protein: CASSSGQGNPYEQYF. As DNA, the CDR3 is TGTGCCAGCAGCTCCGGACAGGGTAATCCCTACGAGCAGTACTTC. Filled out from reference TRBV7-9 and TRBJ2-7, the complete variable domain reads DTGVSQNPRHKITKRGQNVTFRCDPISEHNRLYWYRQTLGQGPEFLTYFQNEAQLEKSRLLSDRFSAERPKGSFSTLEIQRTEQGDSAMYLCASSSGQGNPYEQYFGPGTRLTVT.

The chain is built from TRBV4-1 and TRBJ2-1, with a tentative D call TRBD2 (6 bases). Germline CDR1 reads MGHRA; CDR2 reads YSYEKL. V was trimmed by 4 bases and J by 6 bases, leaving 19 bases between them. The CDR3 spans 16 residues. Written as DNA, the CDR3 is TGCGCCAGCAGCCGGTACCATAGGGAGGCGCGCAATGAGCAGTTCTTC. This codes for CASSRYHREARNEQFF.

This chain connects TRBV14 to TRBJ2-7; 9 bases are a match to TRBD1. After removal of 6 bases from V and 4 bases from J, the junction contained 4 bases not matched to a gene. Germline V CDR1 and CDR2: SGHDN, FVKESK. The CDR3 is made up of 13 amino acids. CDR3 loop: CASRPTGGYEQYF. The CDR3 coding sequence is TGTGCCAGCAGACCGACAGGGGGATACGAGCAGTACTTC. The full variable domain, rest sourced from reference TRBV14 and TRBJ2-7, is EAGVTQFPSHSVIEKGQTVTLRCDPISGHDNLYWYRRVMGKEIKFLLHFVKESKQDESGMPNNRFLAERTGGTYSTLKVQPAELEDSGVYFCASRPTGGYEQYFGPGTRLTVT.

The chain carries TRBV7-8 and TRBJ2-3; TRBD2 is a possible D gene (5 bases). The CDR3 runs to 17 residues. Trimming removed 5 bases at V and 0 bases at J, with 18 bases between. Germline V gene sequence: CDR1 SGHVS, CDR2 FQNEAQ. The CDR3: CASSRNVGAPSTDTQYF. CDR3 DNA: TGTGCCAGCAGCCGGAATGTGGGAGCCCCTAGCACAGATACGCAGTATTTT.

This clone was counted only a few times. This chain joins TRBV7-9 and TRBJ2-3; the D is unclear. The V end was cut by 3 bases, the J end by 2 bases, with 9 bases between. There are 14 residues in the CDR3. CDR1 and CDR2 (germline): SEHNR, FQNEAQ (reference sequence). The CDR3 reads CASSFPQDTDTQYF. The CDR3 DNA reads TGTGCCAGCAGCTTTCCTCAGGACACAGATACGCAGTATTTT.

V usage is TRBV5-1 and J usage is TRBJ2-3, with 12 bases fitting TRBD2. The CDR3 has 16 residues. CDR1 and CDR2 (germline): SGHRS, YFSETQ. J was trimmed by 2 bases and V by 1 base; bases with no gene match: 2. CDR3 region: CASSLTSGGSTDTQYF. As DNA, the CDR3 is TGCGCCAGCAGCTTGACTAGCGGGGGGTCCACAGATACGCAGTATTTT. Full variable domain (outside the CDR3, taken from reference TRBV5-1 and TRBJ2-3): KAGVTQTPRYLIKTRGQQVTLSCSPISGHRSVSWYQQTPGQGLQFLFEYFSETQRNKGNFPGRFSGRQFSNSRSEMNVSTLELGDSALYLCASSLTSGGSTDTQYFGPGTRLTVL.

The chain uses TRBV9 and TRBJ1-2; possible D gene TRBD1, 5 bases. The CDR3 contains 15 residues. Trimming took off 4 bases at V and 3 bases at J, with 16 bases between the two ends. The germline V gene encodes CDR1 SGDLS and CDR2 YYNGEE. CDR3 bases: TGTGCCAGCAGCCCCTCATTCTGGGGGGACTATGGCTACACCTTC. Translating gives CASSPSFWGDYGYTF.

The V gene is TRBV9, the J gene TRBJ2-2; 10 nucleotides match TRBD2. J gave up 4 bases and V 2 bases, and 14 bases lay outside the gene matches. The germline V gene encodes CDR1 SGDLS and CDR2 YYNGEE. The CDR3 runs to 19 residues. CDR3 residues: CASSVPPPESGRGTGELFF. CDR3 DNA sequence: TGTGCCAGCAGCGTCCCTCCACCCGAAAGCGGGAGGGGCACCGGGGAGCTGTTTTTT.

J is TRBJ2-3 and V is TRBV4-3; TRBD1 or TRBD2 may be the D gene (8 bases each). The V end was cut by 4 bases, the J end by 2 bases, with 19 bases between. CDR3 length: 17 residues. Germline CDR1 is LGHNA and CDR2 is YSLEER. CDR3 region: CASSPTGDGRATDTQYF. Written as DNA, the CDR3 is TGCGCCAGCAGCCCGACAGGGGACGGGAGGGCCACAGATACGCAGTATTTT.

V usage is TRBV7-6 and J usage is TRBJ2-7; D ambiguous. CDR1 and CDR2 (germline): SGHVS, FNYEAQ. The CDR3 is 14 residues long. V dropped 2 bases and J dropped 5 bases, with 13 bases sitting between them. CDR3 coding DNA: TGTGCCAGCAGCTTAAACGGCCCCGCAAACGAGCAGTACTTC. Its protein product is CASSLNGPANEQYF.

The J gene is TRBJ2-5, the V gene TRBV7-9; D remains ambiguous. V was pared by 6 bases and J by 0 bases, with 11 bases between. The CDR3 runs 14 residues. Germline V lookup: CDR1 SEHNR, CDR2 FQNEAQ (reference sequence). CDR3 amino acids: CASRSSDDQETQYF. The DNA of the CDR3 is TGTGCCAGCAGGTCCAGCGACGACCAAGAGACCCAGTACTTC.

This clone is deemed medium-sized. The V and J genes are TRBV15 and TRBJ1-5, with TRBD1 as a possible D gene (5 bases). Germline CDR1 LNHNV, CDR2 YYDKDF (reference sequence). V lost 1 base, J lost 1 base, and 8 bases lay in between. This CDR3 comprises 15 residues. The CDR3 is CATSRGTRSNQPQHF. In DNA form, the CDR3 reads TGTGCCACCAGCAGAGGGACACGAAGCAATCAGCCCCAGCATTTT. Looking up the rest from reference TRBV15 and TRBJ1-5 gives the full variable domain: DAMVIQNPRYQVTQFGKPVTLSCSQTLNHNVMYWYQQKSSQAPKLLFHYYDKDFNNEADTPDNFQSRRPNTSFCFLDIRSPGLGDTAMYLCATSRGTRSNQPQHFGDGTRLSIL.

The V call is TRBV7-9, the J call TRBJ2-3, with 7 bases lining up with TRBD2. Germline trimming cut 1 base from V and 2 bases from J; bases unmatched to any gene: 12. This CDR3 region has 18 residues. Germline values: CDR1 SEHNR, CDR2 FQNEAQ (reference sequence). CDR3 DNA sequence: TGTGCCAGCAGCTTAGAGTCATGGGCGGGAGACTCCACAGATACGCAGTATTTT. It encodes CASSLESWAGDSTDTQYF.

This chain joins TRBV29-1 and TRBJ2-3, with 8 bases lining up with TRBD1. The CDR3 loop spans 12 amino acids. The J segment lost 4 bases and the V segment lost 6 bases, leaving 3 bases of the junction unmatched. Germline V lookup: CDR1 SQVTM, CDR2 ANQGSEA. The CDR3 sequence is CSVGQGPDTQYF. In DNA form, the CDR3 reads TGCAGCGTCGGACAGGGACCAGATACGCAGTATTTT.

V gene TRBV7-8 combines with J gene TRBJ1-2, with D possibly being TRBD1 (6 bases). The germline gives CDR1 SGHVS, CDR2 FQNEAQ. V lost 5 bases and J lost 5, with 18 bases in between. The CDR3 has 15 residues. CDR3: CASSPWEEGVYGYTF. For the CDR3, the DNA is TGTGCCAGCAGCCCGTGGGAAGAGGGGGTATATGGCTACACCTTC.

V gene TRBV5-1 combines with J gene TRBJ1-5; TRBD1 matches 9 bases. Germline trimming cut 2 bases from V and 2 bases from J; bases unmatched to any gene: 8. This CDR3 is 17 amino acids long. The germline CDR1 and CDR2 sequences are SGHRS and YFSETQ. CDR3 coding DNA: TGCGCCAGCAGCTTACACACAGGGGGCTTGGGCAATCAGCCCCAGCATTTT. Its translation: CASSLHTGGLGNQPQHF.

This clone was seen a few times. This chain joins TRBV27 and TRBJ2-7; a possible D gene is TRBD2 (5 bases). Per germline, CDR1 MNHEY and CDR2 SMNVEV (reference sequence). Trimming removed 8 bases at V and 6 bases at J, with 17 bases between. The CDR3 is 13 residues long. This chain's CDR3 is CASSPFAGGEQYF. The CDR3 region has the DNA TGTGCCAGCTCGCCCTTTGCGGGCGGCGAGCAGTACTTC.

The chain combines TRBV4-3 with TRBJ2-5; 7 bases map to TRBD2. The J call may be in error: the DNA end matches TRBJ2-7 better. Germline lookup yields CDR1 LGHNA and CDR2 YSLEER. The CDR3 sequence is 15 residues long. The CDR3 loop reads CASSQDAGAKDEQYF. Here the CDR3 DNA reads TGCGCCAGCAGCCAAGATGCGGGAGCTAAGGACGAGCAGTACTTC.

The chain combines TRBV7-9 with TRBJ1-5; D is perhaps TRBD1 (5 bases). The CDR3 length is 16 residues. Trimming pared 5 bases from V and 2 bases from J, leaving 16 bases between. Per germline, CDR1 SEHNR and CDR2 FQNEAQ (reference sequence). CDR3: CASSANGGTGNQPQHF. The CDR3 coding sequence is TGTGCCAGCAGCGCCAACGGGGGGACTGGCAATCAGCCCCAGCATTTT.